These T cell receptor beta chains were read from a single sample in a study of vaccination effects on CD4 cells after COVID-19. These TCRs' antigens remain unknown. Some clones are missing from TCRdb's copy, which holds only in-frame ones; the method was immunoSEQ multiplex PCR. This table holds 40,000 to 45,000 clones, 70% to 85% found once. This specimen consisted of CD4+ T cells from PBMCs cultured with HCoV-NL63 spike peptides, obtained before COVID-19 vaccination. The source is a human donor who received a COVID-19 vaccine. Both conserved end residues are part of each CDR3. The D gene is left open where the match is weak. Clone size is not always given. Where it is, it says once, few, many or a class for expanded clones.

j_call,v_call,d_call,clone_size,cdr3_aa,cdr3_nt
TRBJ2-2,TRBV7-2,NA,NA,CASRRGGQGGTGELFF,TGTGCCAGCAGAAGGGGGGGGCAGGGTGGAACCGGGGAGCTGTTTTTT
TRBJ2-6,TRBV4-2,NA,NA,CASNRNTGRTSGANVLTF,TGTGCCAGCAACCGAAACACGGGACGGACCTCTGGGGCCAACGTCCTGACTTTC
TRBJ2-3,TRBV5-1,NA,NA,CASSLAWSRGYTDTQYF,TGCGCCAGCAGCTTGGCCTGGAGTAGGGGGTACACAGATACGCAGTATTTT
TRBJ1-4,TRBV5-6,NA,NA,CASSSRDTYEKLFF,TGTGCCAGCAGCAGTCGGGACACCTATGAAAAACTGTTTTTT
TRBJ2-3,TRBV29-1,TRBD1,NA,CSVEAGGRSTDTQYF,TGCAGCGTTGAAGCAGGGGGTCGAAGCACAGATACGCAGTATTTT
TRBJ2-1,TRBV7-3,NA,NA,CASSLDSYNEQFF,TGTGCCAGCAGCTTAGACTCCTACAATGAGCAGTTCTTC
TRBJ1-5,TRBV5-8,NA,NA,CASSLSQYSNQPQHF,TGTGCCAGCAGCTTGAGTCAGTATAGCAATCAGCCCCAGCATTTT
TRBJ2-3,TRBV11-2,NA,few,CASSPNTDTQYF,TGTGCCAGCAGCCCAAACACAGATACGCAGTATTTT
TRBJ1-5,TRBV6-5,TRBD1,few,CASSWTGDSNQPQHF,TGTGCCAGCAGCTGGACAGGCGATAGCAATCAGCCCCAGCATTTT
TRBJ2-6,TRBV19,TRBD1,NA,CASSPRTGALTPNVLTF,TGTGCCAGTAGTCCCAGGACAGGAGCTCTTACCCCCAACGTCCTGACTTTC
TRBJ2-1,TRBV3-1/TRBV3-2,NA,NA,CASSQDFSSTRNEQFF,TGTGCCAGCAGCCAAGATTTCTCCTCCACCAGAAATGAGCAGTTCTTC
TRBJ2-3,TRBV2,TRBD1,NA,CAGKRQGSTDTQYF,TGTGCCGGAAAGAGACAGGGGAGCACAGATACGCAGTATTTT
TRBJ1-6,TRBV27,NA,NA,CASSIGVGSYNSPLHF,TGTGCCAGCAGTATCGGGGTAGGGTCCTATAATTCACCCCTCCACTTT
TRBJ1-5,TRBV19,NA,NA,CASISQRGTGTQPQHF,TGTGCCAGTATCTCTCAGCGGGGTACAGGTACTCAGCCCCAGCATTTT
TRBJ2-2,TRBV14,NA,NA,CASSRQATGELFF,TGTGCCAGCAGCCGGCAGGCCACCGGGGAGCTGTTTTTT
TRBJ1-3,TRBV28,NA,NA,CASNDPGGSSGNTIYF,TGTGCCAGCAACGACCCCGGAGGTTCCTCTGGAAACACCATATATTTT
TRBJ2-1,TRBV7-2,TRBD2,NA,CASSLAWGGVREQFF,TGTGCCAGCAGCTTAGCGTGGGGGGGGGTACGTGAGCAGTTCTTC
TRBJ2-1,TRBV24-1,NA,NA,CATSDRRGGGNNEQFF,TGTGCCACCAGTGATCGCAGGGGAGGAGGGAACAATGAGCAGTTCTTC
TRBJ2-2,TRBV24-1,NA,once,CATSDSGLTGELFF,TGTGCCACCAGTGACTCGGGGCTAACCGGGGAGCTGTTTTTT
TRBJ2-3,TRBV28,NA,NA,CASSFPASGTDTQYF,TGTGCCAGCAGTTTCCCCGCTAGCGGCACAGATACGCAGTATTTT
TRBJ1-2,TRBV7-2,NA,NA,CASSSRDGHGYTF,TGTGCCAGCAGTTCCAGGGACGGGCATGGCTACACCTTC
TRBJ1-1,TRBV18,TRBD1,NA,CASSGTGTNTEAFF,TGTGCCAGCTCGGGGACAGGGACGAACACTGAAGCTTTCTTT
TRBJ2-1,TRBV12-5,NA,NA,CASARAWEGGYNEQFF,TGTGCTAGTGCCCGGGCGTGGGAAGGGGGCTACAATGAGCAGTTCTTC
TRBJ2-5,TRBV9,TRBD1,NA,CASSDGTGEPQYF,TGTGCCAGCAGCGATGGGACAGGGGAGCCCCAGTACTTC
TRBJ2-2,TRBV6-2/TRBV6-3,NA,NA,CASSYTLYSGTTNTGELFF,TGTGCCAGCAGTTACACACTTTACTCCGGGACAACGAACACCGGGGAGCTGTTTTTT
TRBJ2-1,TRBV5-4,NA,NA,CASSQGNEQFF,TGTGCCAGCAGCCAGGGCAATGAGCAGTTCTTC
TRBJ2-5,TRBV24-1,TRBD2,NA,CATSDLLSGGGETQYF,TGTGCCACCAGTGATTTGCTCAGCGGGGGGGGAGAGACCCAGTACTTC
TRBJ1-5,TRBV7-9,NA,NA,CASSAQTGTNQPQHF,TGTGCCAGCAGCGCACAAACAGGGACCAATCAGCCCCAGCATTTT
TRBJ2-5,TRBV27,TRBD1,few,CASSLRTGGMETQYF,TGTGCCAGCAGTTTAAGGACAGGGGGCATGGAGACCCAGTACTTC
TRBJ2-3,TRBV7-3,NA,NA,CASSLKGGTDTQYF,TGTGCCAGCAGCTTAAAGGGGGGCACAGATACGCAGTATTTT
TRBJ2-2,TRBV10-1,NA,NA,CASSRRTENTGELFF,TGCGCCAGCAGCAGAAGGACAGAGAACACCGGGGAGCTGTTTTTT
TRBJ2-1,TRBV19,TRBD1,NA,CASNPAWTGKYNEQFF,TGTGCCAGTAACCCCGCTTGGACAGGGAAATACAATGAGCAGTTCTTC
TRBJ2-5,TRBV7-9,TRBD2,NA,CASSLRRTSSETQYF,TGTGCCAGCAGCTTACGACGGACTAGCTCGGAGACCCAGTACTTC
TRBJ1-6,TRBV6-5,NA,NA,CASSYSRAWSDSPLHF,TGTGCCAGCAGTTACTCCCGCGCTTGGTCGGATTCACCCCTCCACTTT
TRBJ1-6,TRBV2,NA,NA,CASTGSNNSPLHF,TGTGCCAGCACAGGAAGTAATAATTCACCCCTCCACTTT
TRBJ1-2,TRBV2,NA,NA,CASGGTVANYGYTF,TGTGCCAGCGGAGGGACGGTTGCTAACTATGGCTACACCTTC
TRBJ1-4,TRBV11-2,TRBD1,NA,CASSSLRGSNEKLFF,TGTGCCAGCAGCTCGCTCAGGGGGAGTAATGAAAAACTGTTTTTT